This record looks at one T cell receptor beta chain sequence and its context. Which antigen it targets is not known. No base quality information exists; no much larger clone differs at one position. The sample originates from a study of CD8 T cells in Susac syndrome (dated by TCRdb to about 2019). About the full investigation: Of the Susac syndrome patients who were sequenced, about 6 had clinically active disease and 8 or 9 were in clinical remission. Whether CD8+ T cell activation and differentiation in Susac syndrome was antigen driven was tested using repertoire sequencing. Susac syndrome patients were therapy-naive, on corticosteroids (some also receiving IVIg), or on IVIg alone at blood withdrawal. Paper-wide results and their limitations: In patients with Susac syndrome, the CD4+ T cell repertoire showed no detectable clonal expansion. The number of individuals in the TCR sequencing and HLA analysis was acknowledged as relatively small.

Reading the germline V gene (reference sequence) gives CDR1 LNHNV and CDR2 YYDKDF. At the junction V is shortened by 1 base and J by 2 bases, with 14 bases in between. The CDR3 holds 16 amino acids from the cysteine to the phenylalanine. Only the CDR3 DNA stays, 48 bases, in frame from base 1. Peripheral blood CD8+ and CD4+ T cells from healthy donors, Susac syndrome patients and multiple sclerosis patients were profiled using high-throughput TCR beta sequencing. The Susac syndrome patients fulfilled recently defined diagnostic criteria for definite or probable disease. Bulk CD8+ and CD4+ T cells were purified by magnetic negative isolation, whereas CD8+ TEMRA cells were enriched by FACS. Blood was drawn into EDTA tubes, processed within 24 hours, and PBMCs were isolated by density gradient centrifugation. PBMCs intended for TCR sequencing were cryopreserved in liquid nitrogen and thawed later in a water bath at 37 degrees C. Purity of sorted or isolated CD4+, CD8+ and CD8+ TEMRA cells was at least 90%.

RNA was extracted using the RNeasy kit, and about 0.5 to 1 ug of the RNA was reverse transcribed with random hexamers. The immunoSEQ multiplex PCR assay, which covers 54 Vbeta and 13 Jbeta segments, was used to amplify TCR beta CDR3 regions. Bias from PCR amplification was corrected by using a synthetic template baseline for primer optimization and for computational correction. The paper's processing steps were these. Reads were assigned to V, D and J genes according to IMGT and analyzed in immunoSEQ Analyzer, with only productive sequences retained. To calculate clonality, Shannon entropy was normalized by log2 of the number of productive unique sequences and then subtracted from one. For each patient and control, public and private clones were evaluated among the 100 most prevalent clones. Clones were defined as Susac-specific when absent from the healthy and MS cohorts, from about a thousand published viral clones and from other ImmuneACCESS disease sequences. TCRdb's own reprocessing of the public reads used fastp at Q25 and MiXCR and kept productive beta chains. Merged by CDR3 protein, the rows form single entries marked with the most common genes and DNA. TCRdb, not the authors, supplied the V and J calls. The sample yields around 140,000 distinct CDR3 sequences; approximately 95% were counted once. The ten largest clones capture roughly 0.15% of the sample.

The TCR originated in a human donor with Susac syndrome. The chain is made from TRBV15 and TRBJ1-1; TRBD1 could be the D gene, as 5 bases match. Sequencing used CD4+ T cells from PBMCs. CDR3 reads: CATSRAGALANTEAFF. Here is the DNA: TGTGCCACCAGCAGAGCCGGGGCGCTCGCTAACACTGAAGCTTTCTTT.